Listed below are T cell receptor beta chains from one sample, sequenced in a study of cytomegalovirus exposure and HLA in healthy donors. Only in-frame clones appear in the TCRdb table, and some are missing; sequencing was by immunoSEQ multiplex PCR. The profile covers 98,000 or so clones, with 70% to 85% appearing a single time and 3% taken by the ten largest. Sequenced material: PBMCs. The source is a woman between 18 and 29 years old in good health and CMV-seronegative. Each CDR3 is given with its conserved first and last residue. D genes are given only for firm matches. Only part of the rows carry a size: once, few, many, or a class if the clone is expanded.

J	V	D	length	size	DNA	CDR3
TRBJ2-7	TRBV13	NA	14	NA	TGTGCCAGCAGCTCCGGAGGTGGATCCTACGAGCAGTACTTC	CASSSGGGSYEQYF
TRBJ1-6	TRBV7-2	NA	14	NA	TGTGCCAGCAGCCGTGGGGGCCTGAATTCACCCCTCCACTTT	CASSRGGLNSPLHF
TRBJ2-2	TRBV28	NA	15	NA	TGTGCCAGCAGTCAAGGCGGGACGGCTAATCGGGAGCTGTTTTTT	CASSQGGTANRELFF
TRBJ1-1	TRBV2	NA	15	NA	TGTGCCAGCAGACGAGGGAGAGGGATGAACACTGAAGCTTTCTTT	CASRRGRGMNTEAFF
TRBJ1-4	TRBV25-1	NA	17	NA	TGTGCCAGCAGTGAGGTACCAACGACGGGGGCTAATGAAAAACTGTTTTTT	CASSEVPTTGANEKLFF
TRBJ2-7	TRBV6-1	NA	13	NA	TGTGCCAGCAGTGAAAACAGGGACCACGAGCAGTACTTC	CASSENRDHEQYF
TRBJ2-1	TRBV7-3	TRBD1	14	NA	TGTGCCAGCAGCTTCGGACCGGACAGGGAAATGCTGTTCTTC	CASSFGPDREMLFF
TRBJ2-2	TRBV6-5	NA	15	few	TGTGCCAGCAGTTACCAAGACATGGGCGTAGGGGAGCTGTTTTTT	CASSYQDMGVGELFF
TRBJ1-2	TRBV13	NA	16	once	TGTGCCAGCAGCTTAGCCGTAGGGGCTCCCGAGCATGGCTACACCTTC	CASSLAVGAPEHGYTF
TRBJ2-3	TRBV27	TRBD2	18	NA	TGTGCCAGCAGTCGTCGGACTAGCGGGGGGTCGAGCACAGATACGCAGTATTTT	CASSRRTSGGSSTDTQYF
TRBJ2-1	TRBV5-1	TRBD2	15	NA	TGCGCCAGCAGCTTGTATGGCGGGGGGGTGAATGAGCAGTTCTTC	CASSLYGGGVNEQFF
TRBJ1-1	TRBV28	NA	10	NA	TGTGCCAGCACCGCCGGTGAAGCTTTCTTT	CASTAGEAFF
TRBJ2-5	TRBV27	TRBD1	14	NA	TGTGCCAGCAGCGGACAGGGGGTATTAGAGACCCAGTACTTC	CASSGQGVLETQYF
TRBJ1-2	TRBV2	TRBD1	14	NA	TGTGCCAGCCGATCCGGGACAGTGACCTATGGCTACACCTTC	CASRSGTVTYGYTF
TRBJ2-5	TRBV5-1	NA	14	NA	TGCGCCAGCAGCTCACAGGGTTACCAAGAGACCCAGTACTTC	CASSSQGYQETQYF
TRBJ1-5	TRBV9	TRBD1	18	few	TGTGCCAGCAGCGTAGACCCCGGGACAGGGGGCATCAATCAGCCCCAGCATTTT	CASSVDPGTGGINQPQHF
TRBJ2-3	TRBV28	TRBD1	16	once	TGTGCCAGCAGTTTCGTGAGACAGGGGCGCACAGATACGCAGTATTTT	CASSFVRQGRTDTQYF
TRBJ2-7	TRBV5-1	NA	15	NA	TGCGCCAGCAGCTCGACAGGCCCGAGCTCCTACGAGCAGTACTTC	CASSSTGPSSYEQYF
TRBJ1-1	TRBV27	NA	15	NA	TGTGCCAGCAGTTTATCTAGGCGGCTGAACACTGAAGCTTTCTTT	CASSLSRRLNTEAFF
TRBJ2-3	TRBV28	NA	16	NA	TGTGCCAGCAGTTCCCCTGGGGCGCACGGCACAGATACGCAGTATTTT	CASSSPGAHGTDTQYF
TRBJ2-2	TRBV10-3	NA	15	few	TGTGCCATCAGTGAGAAAGGGGTTTTGGCCGGGGAGCTGTTTTTT	CAISEKGVLAGELFF
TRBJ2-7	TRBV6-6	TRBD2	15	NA	TGTGCCAGCAGTCCAACTACGGGGGGTTCCTACGAGCAGTACTTC	CASSPTTGGSYEQYF
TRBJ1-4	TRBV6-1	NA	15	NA	TGTGCCAGCCATCCAGGGGCAACAACTAATGAAAAACTGTTTTTT	CASHPGATTNEKLFF
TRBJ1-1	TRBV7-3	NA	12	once	TGTGCCAGCAGCTCCCAGGGTGGGGTAGCTTTCTTT	CASSSQGGVAFF
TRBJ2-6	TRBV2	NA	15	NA	TGTGCCAGCGGTAACACAAACTCTGGGGCCAACGTCCTGACTTTC	CASGNTNSGANVLTF
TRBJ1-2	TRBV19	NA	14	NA	TGTGCCAGTAGGCCCGGGGGCGGGGGATATGGCTACACCTTC	CASRPGGGGYGYTF
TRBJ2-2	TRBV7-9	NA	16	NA	TGTGCCAGCAGCGGTCAGGGGGGTGCGAACACCGGGGAGCTGTTTTTT	CASSGQGGANTGELFF
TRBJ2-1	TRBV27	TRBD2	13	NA	TGTGCCAGCAGTGCGGGGGAATACAATGAGCAGTTCTTC	CASSAGEYNEQFF
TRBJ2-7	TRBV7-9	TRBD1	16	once	TGTGCCAGCAGCTCACCCTCCCGGGACAGGGGCTACGAGCAGTACTTC	CASSSPSRDRGYEQYF